This T cell receptor beta chain was recovered during a study of T-cell reconstitution after alpha-beta-depleted transplantation in children. The CDR3 spans 16 residues. Germline loops: CDR1 MNHEY, CDR2 SVGEGT. V lost 5 bases and J lost 1, with 17 bases in between. This clonotype has more than one count but fewer than ten. Molecular barcoding with unique molecular identifiers was used for the TCRbeta library. A single record per CDR3 protein comes from TCRdb applying MiXCR to the PCR reads. The sample includes about 400,000 distinct CDR3 sequences, just over 20% of them seen just once. The chain employs TRBV6-2 or TRBV6-3 and TRBJ2-5; TRBD2 might be the D (5 bases). The sequence derives from a human donor who donated a stem cell graft to a child with acute myeloid leukemia. The specimen comprised PBMCs from the stem cell graft donor, sampled from the stem cell graft. The CDR3 is CASSPILRGFQETQYF. The CDR3 bases are TGTGCCAGCAGTCCCATCCTCCGGGGATTCCAAGAGACCCAGTACTTC.